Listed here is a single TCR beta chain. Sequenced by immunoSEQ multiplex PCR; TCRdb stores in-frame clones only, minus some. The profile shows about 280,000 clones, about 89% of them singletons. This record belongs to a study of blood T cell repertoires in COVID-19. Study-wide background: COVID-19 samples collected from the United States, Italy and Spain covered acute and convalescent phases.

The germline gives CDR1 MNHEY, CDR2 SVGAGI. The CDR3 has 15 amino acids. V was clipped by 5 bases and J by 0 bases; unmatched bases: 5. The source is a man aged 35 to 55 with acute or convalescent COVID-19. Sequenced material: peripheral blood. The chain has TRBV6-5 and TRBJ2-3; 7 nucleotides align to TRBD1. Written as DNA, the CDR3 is TGTGCCAGCAGTAACCACAGGGGTAGCACAGATACGCAGTATTTT. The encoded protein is CASSNHRGSTDTQYF.